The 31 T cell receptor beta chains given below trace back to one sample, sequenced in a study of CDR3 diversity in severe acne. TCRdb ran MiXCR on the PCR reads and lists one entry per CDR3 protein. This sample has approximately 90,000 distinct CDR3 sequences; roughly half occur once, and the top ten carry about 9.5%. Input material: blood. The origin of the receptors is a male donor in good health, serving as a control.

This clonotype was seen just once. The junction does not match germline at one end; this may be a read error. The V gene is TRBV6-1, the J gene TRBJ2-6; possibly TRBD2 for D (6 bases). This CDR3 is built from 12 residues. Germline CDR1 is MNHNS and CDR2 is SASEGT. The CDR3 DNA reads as TGTGCCAGCAGTGCGGGGGTGGTCACTGAAGCTTTC. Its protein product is CASSAGVVTEAF.

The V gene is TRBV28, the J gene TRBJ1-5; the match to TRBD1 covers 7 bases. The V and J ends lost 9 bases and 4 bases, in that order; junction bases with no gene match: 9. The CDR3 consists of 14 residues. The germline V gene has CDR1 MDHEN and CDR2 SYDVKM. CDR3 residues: CASNRQGRNQPQHF. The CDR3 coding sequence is TGTGCCAGTAACAGACAGGGAAGAAATCAGCCCCAGCATTTT.

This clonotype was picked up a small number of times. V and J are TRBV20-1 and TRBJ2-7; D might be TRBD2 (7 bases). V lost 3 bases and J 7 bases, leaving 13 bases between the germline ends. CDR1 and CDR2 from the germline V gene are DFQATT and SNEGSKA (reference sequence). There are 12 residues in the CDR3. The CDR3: CSASGGAREQYF. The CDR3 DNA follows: TGCAGTGCTAGTGGGGGGGCGAGGGAGCAGTACTTC.

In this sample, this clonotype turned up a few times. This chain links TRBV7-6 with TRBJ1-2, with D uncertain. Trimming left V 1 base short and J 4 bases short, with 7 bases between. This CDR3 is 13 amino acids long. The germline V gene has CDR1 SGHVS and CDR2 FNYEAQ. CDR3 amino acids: CASSLGTSYGYTF. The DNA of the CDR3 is TGTGCCAGCAGCTTAGGTACAAGCTATGGCTACACCTTC.

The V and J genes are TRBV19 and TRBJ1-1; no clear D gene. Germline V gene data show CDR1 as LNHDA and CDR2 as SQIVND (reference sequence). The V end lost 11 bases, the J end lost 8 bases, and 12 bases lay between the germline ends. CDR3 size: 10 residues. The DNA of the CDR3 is TGTGCCGCCATCAACAGAGAAGCTTTCTTT. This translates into CAAINREAFF.

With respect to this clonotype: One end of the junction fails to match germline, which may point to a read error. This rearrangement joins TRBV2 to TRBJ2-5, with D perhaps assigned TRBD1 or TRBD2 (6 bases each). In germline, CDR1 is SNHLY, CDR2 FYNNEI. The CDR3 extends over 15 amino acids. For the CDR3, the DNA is TGTGCCAGCAGGAAGGGGGAGGCCTACAAGGAGATCCAGTACTTC. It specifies CASRKGEAYKEIQYF.

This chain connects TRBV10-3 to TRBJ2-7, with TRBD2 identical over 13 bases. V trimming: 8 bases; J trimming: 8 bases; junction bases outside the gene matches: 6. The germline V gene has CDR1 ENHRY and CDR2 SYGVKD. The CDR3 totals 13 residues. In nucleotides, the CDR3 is TGTGCCATCGGAAAGGGACTAGCGGGAAAGCAGTACTTC. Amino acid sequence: CAIGKGLAGKQYF.

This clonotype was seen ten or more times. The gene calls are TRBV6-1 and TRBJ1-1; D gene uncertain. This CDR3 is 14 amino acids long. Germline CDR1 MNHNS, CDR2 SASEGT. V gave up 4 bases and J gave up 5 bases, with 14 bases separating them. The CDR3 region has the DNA TGTGCCAGCAGTGTCAGGTCAGAGAGGACTGAAGCTTTCTTT. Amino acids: CASSVRSERTEAFF.

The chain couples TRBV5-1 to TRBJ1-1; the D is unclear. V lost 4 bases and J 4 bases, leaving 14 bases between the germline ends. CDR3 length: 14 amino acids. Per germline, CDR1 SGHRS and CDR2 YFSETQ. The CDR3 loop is CASSTMELSTEAFF. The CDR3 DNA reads TGCGCCAGCAGCACGATGGAGCTATCCACTGAAGCTTTCTTT.

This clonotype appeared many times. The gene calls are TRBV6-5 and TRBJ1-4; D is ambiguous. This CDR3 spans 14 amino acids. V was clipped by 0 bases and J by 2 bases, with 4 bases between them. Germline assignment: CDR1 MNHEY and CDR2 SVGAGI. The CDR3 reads CASSYSSTNEKLFF. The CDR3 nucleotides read TGTGCCAGCAGTTACTCGTCCACTAATGAAAAACTGTTTTTT.

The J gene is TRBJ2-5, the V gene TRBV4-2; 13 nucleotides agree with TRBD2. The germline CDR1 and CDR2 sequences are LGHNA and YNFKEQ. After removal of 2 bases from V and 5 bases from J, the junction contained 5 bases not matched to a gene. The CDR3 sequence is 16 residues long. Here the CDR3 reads CASSQTGTSGMETQYF. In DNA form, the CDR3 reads TGTGCCAGCAGCCAAACGGGGACTAGCGGGATGGAGACCCAGTACTTC.

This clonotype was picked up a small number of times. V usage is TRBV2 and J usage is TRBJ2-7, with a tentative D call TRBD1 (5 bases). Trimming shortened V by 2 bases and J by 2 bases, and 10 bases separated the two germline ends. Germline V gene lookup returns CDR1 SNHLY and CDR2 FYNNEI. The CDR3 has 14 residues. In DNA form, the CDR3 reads TGTGCCAGCAGTGAATTCCAGGGCCCCTACGAGCAGTACTTC. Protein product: CASSEFQGPYEQYF.

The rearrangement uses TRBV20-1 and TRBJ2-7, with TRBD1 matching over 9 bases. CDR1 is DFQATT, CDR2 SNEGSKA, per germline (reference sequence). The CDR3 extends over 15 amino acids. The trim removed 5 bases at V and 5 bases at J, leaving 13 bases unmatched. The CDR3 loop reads CSAQTAGQGGDEQYF. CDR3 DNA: TGCAGTGCTCAAACCGCGGGACAGGGAGGCGACGAGCAGTACTTC.

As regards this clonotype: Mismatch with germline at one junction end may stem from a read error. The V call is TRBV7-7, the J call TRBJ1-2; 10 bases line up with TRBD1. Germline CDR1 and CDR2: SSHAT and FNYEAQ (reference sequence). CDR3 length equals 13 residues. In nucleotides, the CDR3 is TGTGCTAGCAGCATCGGGACAGGGGATGGCTACACCTTC. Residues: CASSIGTGDGYTF.

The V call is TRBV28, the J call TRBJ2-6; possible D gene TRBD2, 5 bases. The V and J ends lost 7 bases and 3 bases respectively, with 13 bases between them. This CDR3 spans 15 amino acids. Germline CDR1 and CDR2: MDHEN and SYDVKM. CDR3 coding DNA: TGTGCCAGCACCTTAGGGAGATTTGGGGCCAACGTCCTGACTTTC. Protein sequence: CASTLGRFGANVLTF.

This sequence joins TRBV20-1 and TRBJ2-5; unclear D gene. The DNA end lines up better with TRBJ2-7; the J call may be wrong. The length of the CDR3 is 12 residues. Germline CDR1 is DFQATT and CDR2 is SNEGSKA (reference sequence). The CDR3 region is CSATTSSYEQYF. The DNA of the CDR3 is TGCAGTGCTACTACTTCCTCCTACGAGCAGTACTTC.

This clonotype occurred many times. For the CDR3, the DNA is TGTGCCATCAGTGATCAGTCGAACACTGAAGCTTTCTTT. Encoded protein: CAISDQSNTEAFF. This rearrangement joins TRBV10-3 to TRBJ1-1; D is ambiguous. Germline V lookup: CDR1 ENHRY, CDR2 SYGVKD. The CDR3 is made up of 13 amino acids. Between the trimmed V and J ends, which lost 3 bases and 1 base, there was a span of 6 bases.

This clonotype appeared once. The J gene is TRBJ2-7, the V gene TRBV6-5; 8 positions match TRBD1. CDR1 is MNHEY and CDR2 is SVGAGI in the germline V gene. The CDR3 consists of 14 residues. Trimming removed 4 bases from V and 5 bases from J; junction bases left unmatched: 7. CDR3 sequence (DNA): TGTGCCAGCAGTTTCACCGGACAGGGCCACGAGCAGTACTTC. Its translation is CASSFTGQGHEQYF.

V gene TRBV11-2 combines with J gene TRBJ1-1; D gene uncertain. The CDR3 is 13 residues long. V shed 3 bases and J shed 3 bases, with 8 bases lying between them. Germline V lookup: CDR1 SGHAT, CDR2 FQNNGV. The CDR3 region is CASSFNTDTEAFF. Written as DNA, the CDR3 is TGTGCCAGCAGCTTCAATACCGACACTGAAGCTTTCTTT.

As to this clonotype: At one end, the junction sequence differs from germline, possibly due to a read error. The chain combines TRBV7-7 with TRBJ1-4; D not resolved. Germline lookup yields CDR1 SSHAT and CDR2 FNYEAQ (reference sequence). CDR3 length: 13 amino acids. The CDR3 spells CASSLATNEKLFF. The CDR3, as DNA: TGTGCTAGCAGCTTAGCAACTAATGAAAAACTGTTTTTT. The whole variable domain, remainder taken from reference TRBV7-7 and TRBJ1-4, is GAGVSQSPRYKVTKRGQDVTLRCDPISSHATLYWYQQALGQGPEFLTYFNYEAQPDKSGLPSDRFSAERPEGSISTLTIQRTEQRDSAMYRCASSLATNEKLFFGSGTQLSVL.

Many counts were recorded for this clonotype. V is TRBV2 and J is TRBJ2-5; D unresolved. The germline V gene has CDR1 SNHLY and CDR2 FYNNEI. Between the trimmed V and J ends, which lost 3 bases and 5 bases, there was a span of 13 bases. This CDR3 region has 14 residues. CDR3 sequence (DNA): TGTGCCAGCAGTGATGGTGCAGGTGGGGAGACCCAGTACTTC. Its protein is CASSDGAGGETQYF.

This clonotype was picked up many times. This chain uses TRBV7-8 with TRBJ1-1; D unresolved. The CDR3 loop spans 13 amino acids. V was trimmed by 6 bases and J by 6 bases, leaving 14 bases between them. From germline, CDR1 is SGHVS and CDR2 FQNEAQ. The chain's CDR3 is CASSSATRSEAFF. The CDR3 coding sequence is TGTGCCAGCAGTTCGGCCACACGTTCTGAAGCTTTCTTT.

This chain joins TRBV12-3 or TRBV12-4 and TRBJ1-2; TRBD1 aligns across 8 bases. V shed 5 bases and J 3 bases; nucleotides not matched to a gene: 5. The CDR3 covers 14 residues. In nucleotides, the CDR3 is TGTGCCAGCAGTAGACAGGGGAAGGACTATGGCTACACCTTC. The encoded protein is CASSRQGKDYGYTF.

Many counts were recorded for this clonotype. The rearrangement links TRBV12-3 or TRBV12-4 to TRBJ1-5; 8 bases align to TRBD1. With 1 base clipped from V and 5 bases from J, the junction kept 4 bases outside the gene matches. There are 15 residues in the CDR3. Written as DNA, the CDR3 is TGTGCCAGCAGTTTAGGGTACAGGGGGGATCAGCCCCAGCATTTT. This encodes CASSLGYRGDQPQHF.

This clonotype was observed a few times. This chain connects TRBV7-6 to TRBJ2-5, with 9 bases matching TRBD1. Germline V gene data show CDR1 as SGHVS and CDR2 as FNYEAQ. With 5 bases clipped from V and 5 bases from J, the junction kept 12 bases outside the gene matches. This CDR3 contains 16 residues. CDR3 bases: TGTGCCAGCAGCCGGACCGGGACAGGGTCGAGGGAGACCCAGTACTTC. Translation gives CASSRTGTGSRETQYF.

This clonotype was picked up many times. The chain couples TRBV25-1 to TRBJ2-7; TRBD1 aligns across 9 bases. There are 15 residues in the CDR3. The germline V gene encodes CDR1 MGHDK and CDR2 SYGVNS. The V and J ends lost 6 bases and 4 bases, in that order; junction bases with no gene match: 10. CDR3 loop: CASRLGGTGFYEQYF. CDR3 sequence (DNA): TGTGCCAGCAGGCTAGGCGGGACAGGGTTTTACGAGCAGTACTTC.

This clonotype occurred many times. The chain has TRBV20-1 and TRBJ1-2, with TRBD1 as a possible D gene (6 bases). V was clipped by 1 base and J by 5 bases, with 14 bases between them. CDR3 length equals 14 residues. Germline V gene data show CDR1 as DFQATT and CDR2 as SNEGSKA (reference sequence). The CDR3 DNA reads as TGCAGTGCTAGAGTTCCAGGGGTGGATTATGGCTACACCTTC. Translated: CSARVPGVDYGYTF.

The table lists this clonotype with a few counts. The CDR3 DNA sequence: TGTGCCAGTAGTAACAGGGATGAGACCCAGTACTTC. This sequence encodes CASSNRDETQYF. The chain is built from TRBV19 and TRBJ2-5; TRBD1 might be the D (6 bases). The V end lost 4 bases, the J end lost 5 bases, and 8 bases lay between the germline ends. Germline V gene data show CDR1 as LNHDA and CDR2 as SQIVND (reference sequence). CDR3 length: 12 residues.

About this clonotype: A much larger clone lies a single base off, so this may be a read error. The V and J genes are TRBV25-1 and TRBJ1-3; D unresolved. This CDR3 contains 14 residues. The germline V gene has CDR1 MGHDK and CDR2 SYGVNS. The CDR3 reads CASSASNSGDTIYF. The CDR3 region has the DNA TGTGCCAGCAGTGCATCGAACTCTGGAGACACCATATATTTT.

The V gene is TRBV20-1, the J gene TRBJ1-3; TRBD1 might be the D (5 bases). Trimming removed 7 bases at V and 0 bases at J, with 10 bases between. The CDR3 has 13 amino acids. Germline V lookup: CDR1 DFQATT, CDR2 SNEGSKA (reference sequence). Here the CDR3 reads CSVRQYSGNTIYF. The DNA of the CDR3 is TGCAGTGTCCGACAGTACTCTGGAAACACCATATATTTT.

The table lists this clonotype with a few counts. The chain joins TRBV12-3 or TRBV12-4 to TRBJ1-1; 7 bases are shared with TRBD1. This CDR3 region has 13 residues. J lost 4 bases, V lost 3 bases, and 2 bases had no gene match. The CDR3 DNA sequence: TGTGCCAGCAGTTTCGACAGGGCCACTGAAGCTTTCTTT. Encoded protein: CASSFDRATEAFF.